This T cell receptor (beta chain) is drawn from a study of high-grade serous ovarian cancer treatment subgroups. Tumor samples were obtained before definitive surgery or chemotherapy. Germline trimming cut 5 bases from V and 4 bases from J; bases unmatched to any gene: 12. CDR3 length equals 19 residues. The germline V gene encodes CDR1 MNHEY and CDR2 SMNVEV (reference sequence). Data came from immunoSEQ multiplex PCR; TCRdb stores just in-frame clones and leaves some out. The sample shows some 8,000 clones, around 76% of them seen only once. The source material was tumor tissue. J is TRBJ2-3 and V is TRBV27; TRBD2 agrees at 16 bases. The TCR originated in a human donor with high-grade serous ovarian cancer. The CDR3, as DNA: TGTGCCAGCAGTGGGGGACTAGCGGGGGGGCGAGTCTATCCAGATACGCAGTATTTT. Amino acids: CASSGGLAGGRVYPDTQYF.